This record looks at one T cell receptor beta chain sequence and its context. Its antigen is not identified. This specimen belongs to a study of T cell responses to AZD1222 COVID-19 vaccine. Study outcomes and limitations: Clonal diversity may have been underestimated in mostly white British donors. CD4 TCRs covered the whole spike, strongest at regions 160-218 and 743-854.

Germline V CDR1 and CDR2: LNHDA, SQIVND (reference sequence). The CDR3 runs 15 residues. Losses at the gene ends were 5 bases for V and 5 bases for J; bases not matched to a gene: 9. Assay used: immunoSEQ multiplex PCR; TCRdb lists only in-frame clones, some missing. The sample includes about 110,000 clones, 82% of them seen just once. The source of this sequence is an adult in good health. The sample here was peripheral blood, taken on day 0 of AZD1222 vaccination. This rearrangement joins TRBV19 to TRBJ1-2; 9 bases fit TRBD1. CDR3 coding DNA: TGTGCCAGTAGTCCGACAGACAGGGGGTTTTATGGCTACACCTTC. As protein: CASSPTDRGFYGYTF.